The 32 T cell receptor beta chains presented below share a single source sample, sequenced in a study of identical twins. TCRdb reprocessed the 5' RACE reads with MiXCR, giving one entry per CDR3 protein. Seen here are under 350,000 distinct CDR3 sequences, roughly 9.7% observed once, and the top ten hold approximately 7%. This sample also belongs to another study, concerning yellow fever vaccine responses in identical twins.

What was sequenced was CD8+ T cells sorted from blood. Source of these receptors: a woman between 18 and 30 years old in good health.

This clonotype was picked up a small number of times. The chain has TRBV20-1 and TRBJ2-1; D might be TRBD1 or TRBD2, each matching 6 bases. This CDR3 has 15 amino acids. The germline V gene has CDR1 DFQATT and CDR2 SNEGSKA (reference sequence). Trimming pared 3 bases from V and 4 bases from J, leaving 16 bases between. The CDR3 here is CSASPSGAPYNEQFF. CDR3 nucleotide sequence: TGCAGTGCTAGCCCCTCGGGGGCCCCATACAATGAGCAGTTCTTC.

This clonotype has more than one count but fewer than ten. Here the CDR3 DNA reads TGTGCCACCAGTGATTATGGGACAGGGGACACCGGGGAGCTGTTTTTT. As protein: CATSDYGTGDTGELFF. The chain is built from TRBV24-1 and TRBJ2-2; 10 bases line up with TRBD1. Germline V gene data show CDR1 as KGHDR and CDR2 as SFDVKD. The CDR3 has 16 residues. The V segment lost 2 bases and the J segment 3 bases; nucleotides outside the gene matches: 2.

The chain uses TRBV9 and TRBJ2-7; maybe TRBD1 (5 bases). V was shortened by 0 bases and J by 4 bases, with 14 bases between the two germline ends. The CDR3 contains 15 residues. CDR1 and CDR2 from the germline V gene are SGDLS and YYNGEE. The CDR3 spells CASSVEVGRVYEQYF. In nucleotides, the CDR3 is TGTGCCAGCAGCGTAGAGGTCGGCAGGGTTTACGAGCAGTACTTC. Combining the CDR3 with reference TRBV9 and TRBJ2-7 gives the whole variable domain DSGVTQTPKHLITATGQRVTLRCSPRSGDLSVYWYQQSLDQGLQFLIQYYNGEERAKGNILERFSAQQFPDLHSELNLSSLELGDSALYFCASSVEVGRVYEQYFGPGTRLTVT.

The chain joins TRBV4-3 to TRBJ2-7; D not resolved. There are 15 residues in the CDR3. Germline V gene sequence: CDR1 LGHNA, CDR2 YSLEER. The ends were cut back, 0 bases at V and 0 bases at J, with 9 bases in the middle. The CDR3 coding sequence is TGCGCCAGCAGCCAAGACAGGATCAGCTCCTACGAGCAGTACTTC. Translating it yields CASSQDRISSYEQYF.

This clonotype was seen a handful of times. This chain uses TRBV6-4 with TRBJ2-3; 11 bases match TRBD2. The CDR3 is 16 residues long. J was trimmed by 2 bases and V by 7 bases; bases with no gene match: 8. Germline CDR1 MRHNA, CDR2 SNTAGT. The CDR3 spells CASKEGLAVTTDTQYF. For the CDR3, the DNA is TGTGCCAGCAAAGAGGGACTAGCGGTTACCACAGATACGCAGTATTTT.

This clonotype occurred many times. In DNA form, the CDR3 reads TGCAGTGCTAGAGATGGGGAAGGTAGTACCTACAATGAGCAGTTCTTC. This sequence encodes CSARDGEGSTYNEQFF. The J gene is TRBJ2-1, the V gene TRBV20-1; D gene uncertain. CDR1 and CDR2 (germline): DFQATT, SNEGSKA (reference sequence). V gave up 0 bases and J gave up 2 bases, with 14 bases separating them. The CDR3 length is 16 residues.

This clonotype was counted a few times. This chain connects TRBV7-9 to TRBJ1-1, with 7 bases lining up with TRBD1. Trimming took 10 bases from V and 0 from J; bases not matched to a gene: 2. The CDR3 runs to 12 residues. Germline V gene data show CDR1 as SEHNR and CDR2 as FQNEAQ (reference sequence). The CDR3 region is CAITGVNTEAFF. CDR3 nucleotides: TGTGCCATCACAGGGGTGAACACTGAAGCTTTCTTT.

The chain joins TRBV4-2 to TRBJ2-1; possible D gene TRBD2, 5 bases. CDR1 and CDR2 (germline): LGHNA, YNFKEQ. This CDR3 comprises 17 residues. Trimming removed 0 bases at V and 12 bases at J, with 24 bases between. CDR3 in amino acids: CASSQDTSANGGMGQFF. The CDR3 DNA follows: TGTGCCAGCAGCCAAGATACCTCAGCGAACGGAGGCATGGGGCAGTTCTTC.

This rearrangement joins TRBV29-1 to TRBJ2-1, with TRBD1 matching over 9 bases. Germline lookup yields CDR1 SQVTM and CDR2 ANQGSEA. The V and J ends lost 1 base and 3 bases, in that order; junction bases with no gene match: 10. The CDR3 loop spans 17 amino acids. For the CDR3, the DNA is TGCAGCGTTGAAGTAGGGACAGGGTCAGGGTTCTACAATGAGCAGTTCTTC. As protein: CSVEVGTGSGFYNEQFF.

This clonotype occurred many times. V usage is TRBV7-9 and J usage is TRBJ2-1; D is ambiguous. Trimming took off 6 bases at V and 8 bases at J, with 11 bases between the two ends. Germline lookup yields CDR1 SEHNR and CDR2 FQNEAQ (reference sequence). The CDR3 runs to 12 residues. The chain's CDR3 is CASRSWMDEQFF. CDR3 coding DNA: TGTGCCAGCAGGTCCTGGATGGATGAGCAGTTCTTC. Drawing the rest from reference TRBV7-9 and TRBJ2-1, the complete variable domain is DTGVSQNPRHKITKRGQNVTFRCDPISEHNRLYWYRQTLGQGPEFLTYFQNEAQLEKSRLLSDRFSAERPKGSFSTLEIQRTEQGDSAMYLCASRSWMDEQFFGPGTRLTVL.

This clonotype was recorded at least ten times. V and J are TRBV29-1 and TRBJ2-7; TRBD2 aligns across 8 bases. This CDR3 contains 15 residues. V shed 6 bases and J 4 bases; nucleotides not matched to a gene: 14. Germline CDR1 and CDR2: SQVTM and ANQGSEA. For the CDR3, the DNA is TGCAGCGTCCGAGAGGGGGGTAGCGGGACTTACGAGCAGTACTTC. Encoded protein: CSVREGGSGTYEQYF.

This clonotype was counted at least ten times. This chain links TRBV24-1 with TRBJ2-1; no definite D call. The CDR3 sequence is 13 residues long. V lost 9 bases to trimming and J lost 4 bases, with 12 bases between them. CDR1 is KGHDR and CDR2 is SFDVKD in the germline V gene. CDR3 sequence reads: CATPGRGYNEQFF. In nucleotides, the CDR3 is TGTGCCACCCCAGGAAGAGGATACAATGAGCAGTTCTTC.

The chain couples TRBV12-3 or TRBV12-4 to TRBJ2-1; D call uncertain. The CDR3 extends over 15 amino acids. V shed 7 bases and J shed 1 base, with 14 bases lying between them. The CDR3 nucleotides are TGTGCCAGCACCGCGGACCGTTTTTCCTACAATGAGCAGTTCTTC. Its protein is CASTADRFSYNEQFF.

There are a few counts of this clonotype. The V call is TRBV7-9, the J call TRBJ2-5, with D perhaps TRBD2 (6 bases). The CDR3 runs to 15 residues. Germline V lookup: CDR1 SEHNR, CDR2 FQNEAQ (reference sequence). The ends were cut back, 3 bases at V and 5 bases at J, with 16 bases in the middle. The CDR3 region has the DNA TGTGCCAGCAGCTTCCGGGACTCAAGGAGGGAGACCCAGTACTTC. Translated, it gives CASSFRDSRRETQYF. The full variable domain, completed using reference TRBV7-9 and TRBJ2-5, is DTGVSQNPRHKITKRGQNVTFRCDPISEHNRLYWYRQTLGQGPEFLTYFQNEAQLEKSRLLSDRFSAERPKGSFSTLEIQRTEQGDSAMYLCASSFRDSRRETQYFGPGTRLLVL.

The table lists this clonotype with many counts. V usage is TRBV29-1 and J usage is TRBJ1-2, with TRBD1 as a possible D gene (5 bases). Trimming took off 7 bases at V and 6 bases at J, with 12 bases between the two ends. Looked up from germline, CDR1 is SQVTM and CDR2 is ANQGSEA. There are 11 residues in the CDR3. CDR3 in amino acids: CSGRVLDGYTF. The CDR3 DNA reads TGCAGCGGCAGGGTTTTGGATGGCTACACCTTC. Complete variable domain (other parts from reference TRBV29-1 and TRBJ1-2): SAVISQKPSRDICQRGTSLTIQCQVDSQVTMMFWYRQQPGQSLTLIATANQGSEATYESGFVIDKFPISRPNLTFSTLTVSNMSPEDSSIYLCSGRVLDGYTFGSGTRLTVV.

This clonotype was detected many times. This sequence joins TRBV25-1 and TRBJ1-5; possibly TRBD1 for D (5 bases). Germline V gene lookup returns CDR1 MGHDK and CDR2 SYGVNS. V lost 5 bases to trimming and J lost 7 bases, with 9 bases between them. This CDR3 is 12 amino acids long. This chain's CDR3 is CASSFGDQPQHF. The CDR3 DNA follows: TGTGCCAGCAGTTTCGGGGACCAGCCCCAGCATTTT.

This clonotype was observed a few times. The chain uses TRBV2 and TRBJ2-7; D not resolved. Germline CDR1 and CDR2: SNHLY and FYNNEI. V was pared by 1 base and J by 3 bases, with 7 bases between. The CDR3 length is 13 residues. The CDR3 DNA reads TGTGCCAGCAGTGAAGTAAAGGGCTACGAGCAGTACTTC. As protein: CASSEVKGYEQYF.

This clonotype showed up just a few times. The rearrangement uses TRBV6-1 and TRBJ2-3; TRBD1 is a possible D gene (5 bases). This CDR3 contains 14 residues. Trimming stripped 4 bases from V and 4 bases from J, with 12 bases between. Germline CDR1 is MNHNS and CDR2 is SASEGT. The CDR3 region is CASSVDMYPDTQYF. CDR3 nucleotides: TGTGCCAGCAGTGTGGACATGTACCCAGATACGCAGTATTTT.

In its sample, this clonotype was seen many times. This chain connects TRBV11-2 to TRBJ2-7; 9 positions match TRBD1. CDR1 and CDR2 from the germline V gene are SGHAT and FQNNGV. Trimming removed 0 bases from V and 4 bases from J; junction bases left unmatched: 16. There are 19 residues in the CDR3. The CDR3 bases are TGTGCCAGCAGCTTAGAATGGGTTGGGACCGGGACAGGGTTGTACGAGCAGTACTTC. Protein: CASSLEWVGTGTGLYEQYF.

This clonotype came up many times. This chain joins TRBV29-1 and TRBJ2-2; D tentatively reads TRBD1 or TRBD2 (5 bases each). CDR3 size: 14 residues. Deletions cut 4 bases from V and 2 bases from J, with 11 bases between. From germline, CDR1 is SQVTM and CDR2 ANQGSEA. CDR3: CSVAGTPNTGELFF. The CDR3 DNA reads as TGCAGCGTTGCAGGGACCCCTAACACCGGGGAGCTGTTTTTT.

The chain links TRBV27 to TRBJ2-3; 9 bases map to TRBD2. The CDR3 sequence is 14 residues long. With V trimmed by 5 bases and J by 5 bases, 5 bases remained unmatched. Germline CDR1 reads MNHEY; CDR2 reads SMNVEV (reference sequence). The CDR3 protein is CASSPGTSRDTQYF. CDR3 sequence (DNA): TGTGCCAGCAGTCCCGGGACTAGCCGAGATACGCAGTATTTT.

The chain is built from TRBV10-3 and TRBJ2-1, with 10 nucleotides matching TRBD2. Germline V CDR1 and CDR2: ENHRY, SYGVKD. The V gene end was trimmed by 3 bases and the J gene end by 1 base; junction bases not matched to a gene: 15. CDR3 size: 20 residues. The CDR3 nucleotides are TGTGCCATCAGTGAATCATCAGGAGTTGGACTAGCGGATTCCTACAATGAGCAGTTCTTC. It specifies CAISESSGVGLADSYNEQFF.

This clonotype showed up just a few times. CDR3 residues: CASSPIGGSYNEQFF. The CDR3 DNA is TGTGCCAGCAGCCCGATCGGGGGGTCATACAATGAGCAGTTCTTC. This sequence joins TRBV3-1 and TRBJ2-1; 7 bases agree with TRBD2. There are 15 residues in the CDR3. V lost 4 bases to trimming and J lost 4 bases; unmatched junction nucleotides: 7. Germline loops: CDR1 LGHDT, CDR2 YNNKEL (reference sequence).

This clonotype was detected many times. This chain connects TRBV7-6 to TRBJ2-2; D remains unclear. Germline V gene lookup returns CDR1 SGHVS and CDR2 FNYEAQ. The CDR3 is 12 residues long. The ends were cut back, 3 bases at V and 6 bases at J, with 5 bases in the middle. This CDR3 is CASSFFPGELFF. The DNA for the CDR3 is TGTGCCAGCAGCTTTTTTCCCGGGGAGCTGTTTTTT.

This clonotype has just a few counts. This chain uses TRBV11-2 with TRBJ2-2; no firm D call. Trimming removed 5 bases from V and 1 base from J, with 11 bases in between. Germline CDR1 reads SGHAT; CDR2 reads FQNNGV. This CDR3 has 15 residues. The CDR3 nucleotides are TGTGCCAGCAGCCCTGTCCCCCAGAACACCGGGGAGCTGTTTTTT. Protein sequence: CASSPVPQNTGELFF.

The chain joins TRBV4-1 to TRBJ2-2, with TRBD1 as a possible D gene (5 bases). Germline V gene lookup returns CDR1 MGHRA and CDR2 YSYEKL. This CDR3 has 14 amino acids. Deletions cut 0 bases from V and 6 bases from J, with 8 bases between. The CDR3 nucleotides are TGCGCCAGCAGCCAAGATCCAGGGCCCGGGGAGCTGTTTTTT. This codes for CASSQDPGPGELFF.

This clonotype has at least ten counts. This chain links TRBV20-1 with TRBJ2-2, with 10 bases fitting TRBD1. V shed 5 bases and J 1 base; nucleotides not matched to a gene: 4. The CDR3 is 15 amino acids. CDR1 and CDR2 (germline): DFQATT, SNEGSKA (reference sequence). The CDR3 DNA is TGCAGTGCTGGCCGGGACAGGGGGAACACCGGGGAGCTGTTTTTT. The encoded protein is CSAGRDRGNTGELFF.

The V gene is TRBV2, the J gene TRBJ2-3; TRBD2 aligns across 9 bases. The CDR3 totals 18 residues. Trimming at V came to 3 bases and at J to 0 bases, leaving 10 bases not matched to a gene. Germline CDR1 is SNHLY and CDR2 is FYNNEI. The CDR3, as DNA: TGTGCCAGCAGTGAGCGGCTAGCGGGGAGATTTAGCACAGATACGCAGTATTTT. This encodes CASSERLAGRFSTDTQYF.

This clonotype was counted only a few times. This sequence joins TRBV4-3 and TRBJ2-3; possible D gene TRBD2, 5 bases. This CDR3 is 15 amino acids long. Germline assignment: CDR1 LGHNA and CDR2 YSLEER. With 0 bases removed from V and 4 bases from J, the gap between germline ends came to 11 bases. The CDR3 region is CASSQDPTLADTQYF. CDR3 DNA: TGCGCCAGCAGCCAAGATCCTACACTAGCAGATACGCAGTATTTT.

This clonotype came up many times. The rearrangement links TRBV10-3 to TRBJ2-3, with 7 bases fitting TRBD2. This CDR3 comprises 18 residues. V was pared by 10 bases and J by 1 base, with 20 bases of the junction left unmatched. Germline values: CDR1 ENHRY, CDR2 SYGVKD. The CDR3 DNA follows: TGTGCCACCTTAGCGGGTCCGGAGGATGTTTACGGCACAGATACGCAGTATTTT. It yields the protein CATLAGPEDVYGTDTQYF.

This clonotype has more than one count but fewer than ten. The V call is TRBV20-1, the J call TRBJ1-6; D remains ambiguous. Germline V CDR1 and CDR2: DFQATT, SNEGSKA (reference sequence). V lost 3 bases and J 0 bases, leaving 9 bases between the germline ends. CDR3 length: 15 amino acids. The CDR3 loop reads CSASTKSSYNSPLHF. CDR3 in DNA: TGCAGTGCTAGCACGAAGAGCTCCTATAATTCACCCCTCCACTTT.

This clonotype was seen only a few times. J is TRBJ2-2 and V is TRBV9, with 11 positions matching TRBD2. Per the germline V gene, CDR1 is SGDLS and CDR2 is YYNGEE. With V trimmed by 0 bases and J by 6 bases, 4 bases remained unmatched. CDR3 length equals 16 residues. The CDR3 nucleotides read TGTGCCAGCAGCGTAGGGGCTAGCGGGGGGCCCGGGGAGCTGTTTTTT. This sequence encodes CASSVGASGGPGELFF.